A selection of T cell receptor gamma chains follows, all from one sample in a study of fetal and pediatric gammadelta thymocytes. TCRdb processed the reads again with the CATT caller. Seen here are several hundred gamma-chain clones, roughly 4.5% observed once, and the top ten hold 12%. Sequences were obtained from non-Vgamma9Vdelta2 gamma-delta T cells from the thymus. Receptors were obtained from a child who underwent cardiac surgery and was recorded as healthy. CDR3s include the opening cysteine and the closing phenylalanine or tryptophan. Clone sizes are shown as once, few, many or a size class.

TRGJ1/TRGJ2	TRGV2	large	TGTGCCACCTGGGACGGGCTTAATTATTATAAGAAACTCTTT	CATWDGLNYYKKLF